Below are 19 T cell receptor beta chains sequenced from a single sample in a study of cytomegalovirus exposure and HLA in healthy donors. PCR employed 60 Vbeta and 13 Jbeta primers. The table came from immunoSEQ multiplex PCR; TCRdb's copy has only in-frame clones and leaves some out. The sample records about 160,000 clones, roughly nine tenths being singletons. The material sequenced was PBMCs. These receptors all come from a woman aged 30 to 39 in good health and CMV-seronegative.

V gene TRBV11-2 combines with J gene TRBJ2-7, with 7 bases identical to TRBD2. CDR1 is SGHAT and CDR2 is FQNNGV in the germline V gene. V gave up 6 bases and J gave up 3 bases; unmatched junction bases: 8. The CDR3 runs to 14 residues. The CDR3 loop reads CASRPSGTGYEQYF. The CDR3 region has the DNA TGTGCCAGCAGACCAAGCGGGACGGGCTACGAGCAGTACTTC.

In DNA, the CDR3 is TGTGCCAGCAGCTTAAACCCACTCTTCTCTGGAAACACCATATATTTT. Encoded protein: CASSLNPLFSGNTIYF. The rearrangement uses TRBV7-9 and TRBJ1-3; D ambiguous. Germline V gene lookup returns CDR1 SEHNR and CDR2 FQNEAQ (reference sequence). The germline V and J ends were trimmed by 2 bases and 0 bases, with 11 bases remaining between them. This CDR3 region has 16 residues.

This chain links TRBV28 with TRBJ2-7; the D gene is possibly TRBD2 (6 bases). CDR3 size: 13 residues. Per germline, CDR1 MDHEN and CDR2 SYDVKM. The V end was cut by 5 bases, the J end by 3 bases, with 11 bases between. In DNA, the CDR3 is TGTGCCAGCAGTCCCAGTAGCGGCTACGAGCAGTACTTC. Amino acids: CASSPSSGYEQYF.

The rearrangement joins TRBV28 to TRBJ1-5, with 8 bases fitting TRBD1. J gave up 7 bases and V 3 bases, and 8 bases lay outside the gene matches. Germline values: CDR1 MDHEN, CDR2 SYDVKM. The CDR3 sequence is 15 residues long. The CDR3 loop reads CASSLRLTGDQPQHF. CDR3 DNA: TGTGCCAGCAGTTTGCGGCTGACAGGGGACCAGCCCCAGCATTTT.

The rearrangement links TRBV18 to TRBJ1-2; D may be TRBD1 (6 bases). The germline V gene has CDR1 KGHSH and CDR2 LQKENI. The CDR3 has 12 residues. V lost 5 bases and J lost 8, with 12 bases in between. This CDR3 reads CASSTGLGGYTF. CDR3 coding DNA: TGTGCCAGCTCAACAGGGTTGGGGGGCTACACCTTC.

Concerning this clone: Other nucleotide sequences in the sample specify the same CDR3. The chain recombines TRBV7-8 with TRBJ2-5; 10 bases line up with TRBD1. J gave up 2 bases and V 6 bases, and 6 bases lay outside the gene matches. The CDR3 length is 15 residues. Germline-derived CDR1 and CDR2 are SGHVS and FQNEAQ. CDR3 sequence: CASSRDRGRQETQYF. For the CDR3, the DNA is TGTGCCAGCAGTAGAGACAGGGGGCGGCAAGAGACCCAGTACTTC.

This clone appeared a few times. The chain employs TRBV2 and TRBJ1-1; 9 nucleotides line up with TRBD1. This CDR3 is 15 amino acids long. Germline V gene lookup returns CDR1 SNHLY and CDR2 FYNNEI. Trimming cost V 6 bases and J 0 bases; bases outside gene matches: 5. In nucleotides, the CDR3 is TGTGCCAGCAGGCCGGACAGGGGATTGAACACTGAAGCTTTCTTT. This gives the protein CASRPDRGLNTEAFF. The full variable domain, in which reference TRBV2 and TRBJ1-1 provide the parts outside the CDR3, is EPEVTQTPSHQVTQMGQEVILRCVPISNHLYFYWYRQILGQKVEFLVSFYNNEISEKSEIFDDQFSVERPDGSNFTLKIRSTKLEDSAMYFCASRPDRGLNTEAFFGQGTRLTVV.

The chain couples TRBV11-3 to TRBJ2-7; 14 bases line up with TRBD2. Germline V lookup: CDR1 SGHNT, CDR2 YENEEA. The CDR3 runs to 15 residues. Trimming took 4 bases from V and 4 from J; bases not matched to a gene: 3. CDR3 coding DNA: TGTGCCAGCAGCTCCGGACTAGCGGGAGGTTACGAGCAGTACTTC. Translating gives CASSSGLAGGYEQYF.

A single count supports this clone. The rearrangement uses TRBV7-2 and TRBJ1-1; 7 positions match TRBD1. The ends lost 5 bases at V and 4 bases at J; junction bases unmatched: 4. CDR1 and CDR2 from the germline V gene are SGHTA and FQGNSA. The CDR3 runs 13 residues. The CDR3 here is CASSTQGLTEAFF. The CDR3 bases are TGTGCCAGCAGCACACAGGGGCTCACTGAAGCTTTCTTT. Based on the CDR3 plus reference TRBV7-2 and TRBJ1-1, the full variable domain is GAGVSQSPSNKVTEKGKDVELRCDPISGHTALYWYRQSLGQGLEFLIYFQGNSAPDKSGLPSDRFSAERTGGSVSTLTIQRTQQEDSAVYLCASSTQGLTEAFFGQGTRLTVV.

The chain carries TRBV27 and TRBJ2-1, with 13 bases lining up with TRBD2. The J segment lost 9 bases and the V segment lost 4 bases, leaving 6 bases of the junction unmatched. CDR1 and CDR2 from the germline V gene are MNHEY and SMNVEV (reference sequence). The CDR3 is made up of 15 amino acids. The chain's CDR3 is CASSSLAGGLGEQFF. The CDR3 nucleotides are TGTGCCAGCAGTTCACTAGCGGGAGGGTTAGGTGAGCAGTTCTTC.

The genes are TRBV7-2 and TRBJ2-2, with D unclear. V shed 4 bases and J shed 2 bases, with 11 bases lying between them. This CDR3 contains 15 residues. Germline CDR1 is SGHTA and CDR2 is FQGNSA. The CDR3: CASSSRQTNTGELFF. Here the CDR3 DNA reads TGTGCCAGCAGCTCAAGGCAGACTAACACCGGGGAGCTGTTTTTT.

V is TRBV25-1 and J is TRBJ2-1, with 9 bases identical to TRBD2. The J segment lost 5 bases and the V segment lost 6 bases, leaving 5 bases of the junction unmatched. Looked up from germline, CDR1 is MGHDK and CDR2 is SYGVNS. This CDR3 spans 14 amino acids. CDR3 coding DNA: TGTGCCAGCAGAGAAGCGGGGGGTGACAATGAGCAGTTCTTC. This sequence encodes CASREAGGDNEQFF.

The chain combines TRBV6-1 with TRBJ1-4, with a weak D call TRBD1 (6 bases). This CDR3 comprises 14 residues. V was shortened by 10 bases and J by 6 bases, with 18 bases between the two germline ends. CDR1 is MNHNS and CDR2 is SASEGT in the germline V gene. CDR3 protein: CATLGGPRDEKLFF. The CDR3 coding sequence is TGTGCCACCCTGGGGGGGCCACGGGATGAAAAACTGTTTTTT.

V usage is TRBV10-3 and J usage is TRBJ1-1; D possibly corresponds to TRBD1 (5 bases). The CDR3 runs to 14 residues. The germline gives CDR1 ENHRY, CDR2 SYGVKD. Trimming took 2 bases from V and 5 from J, leaving 12 bases between them. This chain's CDR3 is CAISEGGEWTEAFF. CDR3 coding DNA: TGTGCCATCAGTGAGGGAGGGGAATGGACTGAAGCTTTCTTT.

The rearrangement links TRBV6-1 to TRBJ1-1; 8 nucleotides line up with TRBD1. Unmatched junction bases numbered 3, after V lost 5 bases and J lost 7 bases. Germline loops: CDR1 MNHNS, CDR2 SASEGT. This CDR3 is built from 12 residues. The CDR3 region has the DNA TGTGCCAGCAGTTATACAGGGGGTGAAGCTTTCTTT. Translated, it gives CASSYTGGEAFF.

The rearrangement joins TRBV6-5 to TRBJ2-1, with TRBD1 identical over 7 bases. J gave up 4 bases and V 6 bases, and 9 bases lay outside the gene matches. The V gene's germline CDR1 is MNHEY and CDR2 SVGAGI. The CDR3 covers 15 residues. DNA for the CDR3: TGTGCCAGCAGCTGGACAGGAGTACTATACAATGAGCAGTTCTTC. Its translation: CASSWTGVLYNEQFF.

This clone was seen more than once but under ten times. In the same sample, other DNA sequences code for this CDR3. V gene TRBV5-1 combines with J gene TRBJ2-7; TRBD2 aligns across 7 bases. Germline V gene sequence: CDR1 SGHRS, CDR2 YFSETQ. This CDR3 is built from 14 residues. J was trimmed by 1 base and V by 0 bases; bases with no gene match: 1. As DNA, the CDR3 is TGCGCCAGCAGCTTGGTTAGCGGGTCCTACGAGCAGTACTTC. Translation: CASSLVSGSYEQYF.

V usage is TRBV6-1 and J usage is TRBJ2-5; 14 bases are shared with TRBD2. The CDR3 totals 15 residues. V dropped 3 bases and J dropped 11; count of bases not matched to a gene: 8. CDR1 and CDR2 (germline): MNHNS, SASEGT. Here the CDR3 reads CASSEPGLAGVEQYF. CDR3 nucleotide sequence: TGTGCCAGCAGTGAGCCGGGACTAGCGGGAGTAGAGCAGTACTTC.

This chain joins TRBV9 and TRBJ1-2, with D possibly being TRBD1 (6 bases). CDR3 length: 14 amino acids. Between the trimmed V and J ends, which lost 4 bases and 8 bases, there was a span of 18 bases. Germline V CDR1 and CDR2: SGDLS, YYNGEE. The CDR3 spells CASSPERGRGGYTF. In DNA form, the CDR3 reads TGTGCCAGCAGCCCCGAACGGGGTAGGGGGGGCTACACCTTC. Drawing the rest from reference TRBV9 and TRBJ1-2, the complete variable domain is DSGVTQTPKHLITATGQRVTLRCSPRSGDLSVYWYQQSLDQGLQFLIQYYNGEERAKGNILERFSAQQFPDLHSELNLSSLELGDSALYFCASSPERGRGGYTFGSGTRLTVV.